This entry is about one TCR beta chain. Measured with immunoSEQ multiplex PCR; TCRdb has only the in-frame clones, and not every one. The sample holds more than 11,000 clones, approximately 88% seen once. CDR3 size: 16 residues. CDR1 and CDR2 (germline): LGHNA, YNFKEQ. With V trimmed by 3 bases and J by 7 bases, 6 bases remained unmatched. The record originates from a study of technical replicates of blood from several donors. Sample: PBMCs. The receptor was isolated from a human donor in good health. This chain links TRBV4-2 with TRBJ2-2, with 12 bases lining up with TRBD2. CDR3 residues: CASSQTSGRYGGELFF. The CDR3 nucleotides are TGTGCCAGCAGCCAGACTAGCGGGAGATACGGCGGGGAGCTGTTTTTT.